These T cell receptor beta chains were read from a single sample in a study of beta chain features in type 1 diabetes. Method: immunoSEQ multiplex PCR; TCRdb's copy keeps in-frame clones and lacks some. In the table there are about 110,000 clones, around 40% of which are singletons. The sequencing input was stem cell memory CD4+ T cells from blood. The source is a woman between 18 and 30 years old in good health. Each CDR3 is given with its conserved first and last residue. D genes are given only for firm matches. Clone size is shown for a subset of rows, as once, few, many or a class of expanded clone.

V: TRBV7-2; J: TRBJ2-4; D: .; size: .; CDR3: CASSLSLLAKNIQYF; DNA: TGTGCCAGCAGCTTGAGTCTCCTAGCCAAAAACATTCAGTACTTC
V: TRBV28; J: TRBJ2-7; D: .; size: few; CDR3: CASSFSLSYEQYF; DNA: TGTGCCAGCAGTTTTAGTCTGTCCTACGAGCAGTACTTC
V: TRBV28; J: TRBJ1-2; D: .; size: few; CDR3: CASSDWIIAGYTF; DNA: TGTGCCAGCAGTGATTGGATCATAGCGGGCTACACCTTC
V: TRBV7-2; J: TRBJ2-1; D: TRBD2; size: .; CDR3: CASDLAGTSYNEQFF; DNA: TGTGCCAGCGACCTAGCGGGGACATCCTACAATGAGCAGTTCTTC
V: TRBV7-2; J: TRBJ2-1; D: TRBD2; size: few; CDR3: CASSLNGREFDEQFF; DNA: TGTGCCAGCAGCTTAAACGGGAGGGAGTTCGATGAGCAGTTCTTC
V: TRBV2; J: TRBJ2-2; D: TRBD2; size: .; CDR3: CASKGLAANTGELFF; DNA: TGTGCCAGCAAAGGACTAGCGGCGAACACCGGGGAGCTGTTTTTT
V: TRBV7-2; J: TRBJ2-3; D: TRBD2; size: .; CDR3: CASSYWGRTSGTDTQYF; DNA: TGTGCCAGCAGCTACTGGGGGCGGACTAGCGGTACAGATACGCAGTATTTT
V: TRBV28; J: TRBJ2-1; D: TRBD2; size: .; CDR3: CASSPGTSGIGEQFF; DNA: TGTGCCAGCAGCCCAGGGACTAGCGGGATAGGTGAGCAGTTCTTC
V: TRBV6-4; J: TRBJ2-1; D: TRBD2; size: .; CDR3: CASSVLAGDHNEQFF; DNA: TGTGCCAGCAGTGTACTAGCGGGGGATCACAATGAGCAGTTCTTC
V: TRBV7-2; J: TRBJ2-1; D: TRBD2; size: .; CDR3: CASSSSGRAYNEQFF; DNA: TGTGCCAGCAGCTCAAGCGGGAGGGCCTACAATGAGCAGTTCTTC
V: TRBV7-2; J: TRBJ2-5; D: TRBD2; size: few; CDR3: CASSPLRLAGVYLQETQYF; DNA: TGTGCCAGCAGCCCCTTGCGGCTAGCGGGAGTTTATTTGCAGGAGACCCAGTACTTC
V: TRBV7-2; J: TRBJ2-5; D: TRBD2; size: .; CDR3: CASSSGLAGLETQYF; DNA: TGTGCCAGCAGCTCGGGACTAGCGGGACTGGAGACCCAGTACTTC
V: TRBV28; J: TRBJ1-1; D: .; size: few; CDR3: CASRGLFRAEAFF; DNA: TGTGCCAGCAGGGGACTTTTCAGAGCTGAAGCTTTCTTT
V: TRBV5-1; J: TRBJ1-3; D: TRBD1; size: few; CDR3: CASSFSRQGLSSGNTIYF; DNA: TGCGCCAGCAGCTTCTCGCGACAGGGCCTTTCCTCTGGAAACACCATATATTTT
V: TRBV5-1; J: TRBJ2-5; D: .; size: .; CDR3: CASSLRGSKTQYF; DNA: TGCGCCAGCAGCTTGAGGGGATCGAAGACCCAGTACTTC
V: TRBV27; J: TRBJ2-1; D: TRBD1; size: .; CDR3: CASSTLWDRGLAYNEQFF; DNA: TGTGCCAGCAGCACACTCTGGGACAGGGGGCTCGCCTACAATGAGCAGTTCTTC
V: TRBV19; J: TRBJ2-3; D: TRBD1; size: .; CDR3: CASRTGVDTQYF; DNA: TGTGCCAGTAGGACAGGGGTAGATACGCAGTATTTT
V: TRBV9; J: TRBJ2-2; D: .; size: .; CDR3: CASSVQDYRNTGELFF; DNA: TGTGCCAGCAGCGTACAAGACTATAGGAACACCGGGGAGCTGTTTTTT
V: TRBV11-2; J: TRBJ1-2; D: .; size: .; CDR3: CASRPGVRYGYTF; DNA: TGTGCCAGCAGACCGGGAGTTCGCTATGGCTACACCTTC
V: TRBV15; J: TRBJ2-6; D: .; size: .; CDR3: CATRISPPGANVLTF; DNA: TGTGCCACCAGAATCAGTCCTCCTGGGGCCAACGTCCTGACTTTC
V: TRBV6-5; J: TRBJ1-5; D: TRBD1; size: .; CDR3: CASRETGGGNQPQHF; DNA: TGTGCCAGCAGGGAAACAGGGGGCGGCAATCAGCCCCAGCATTTT
V: TRBV11-2; J: TRBJ2-7; D: TRBD2; size: .; CDR3: CASSFLVAGAYEQYF; DNA: TGTGCCAGCAGCTTTTTGGTAGCGGGGGCCTACGAGCAGTACTTC
V: TRBV21-1; J: TRBJ2-1; D: .; size: .; CDR3: CASSPGTSGRISYNEQFF; DNA: TGTGCCAGCAGTCCCGGGACTAGCGGGAGGATATCTTACAATGAGCAGTTCTTC
V: TRBV28; J: TRBJ2-7; D: TRBD2; size: few; CDR3: CASTFSGRFYEQYF; DNA: TGTGCCAGCACTTTTAGCGGGAGGTTTTACGAGCAGTACTTC
V: TRBV5-1; J: TRBJ2-1; D: .; size: few; CDR3: CASSLGGAGVSYNEQFF; DNA: TGCGCCAGCAGCTTGGGGGGAGCGGGCGTCTCCTACAATGAGCAGTTCTTC
V: TRBV7-2; J: TRBJ1-1; D: .; size: few; CDR3: CASSLGGVNTEAFF; DNA: TGTGCCAGCAGCCTAGGGGGGGTTAACACTGAAGCTTTCTTT
V: TRBV5-5; J: TRBJ2-1; D: .; size: .; CDR3: CASSLKGVNNEQFF; DNA: TGTGCCAGCAGCTTGAAGGGGGTGAACAATGAGCAGTTCTTC
V: TRBV30; J: TRBJ2-7; D: TRBD1; size: few; CDR3: CAGTDSYEQYF; DNA: TGTGCCGGGACAGACAGTTACGAGCAGTACTTC
V: TRBV5-1; J: TRBJ1-1; D: .; size: few; CDR3: CASSLTVLAEAFF; DNA: TGCGCCAGCAGCTTGACAGTTTTGGCTGAAGCTTTCTTT
V: TRBV5-4; J: TRBJ2-1; D: TRBD1; size: few; CDR3: CASSGGQTLSYNEQFF; DNA: TGTGCCAGCAGCGGGGGACAGACCCTTTCCTACAATGAGCAGTTCTTC
V: TRBV27; J: TRBJ2-2; D: .; size: .; CDR3: CASSFMVGGHTGELFF; DNA: TGTGCCAGCAGTTTTATGGTCGGGGGGCACACCGGGGAGCTGTTTTTT
V: TRBV6-5; J: TRBJ1-4; D: .; size: few; CDR3: CASSYSGRSGEKLFF; DNA: TGTGCCAGCAGTTACTCCGGCAGGTCTGGTGAAAAACTGTTTTTT
V: TRBV5-1; J: TRBJ2-7; D: .; size: few; CDR3: CASSLNRYEQYF; DNA: TGCGCCAGCAGCTTGAATCGCTACGAGCAGTACTTC
V: TRBV5-1; J: TRBJ2-2; D: .; size: .; CDR3: CASSLWAGAELFF; DNA: TGCGCCAGCAGCTTGTGGGCAGGGGCTGAGCTGTTTTTT
V: TRBV6-1; J: TRBJ2-7; D: TRBD1; size: .; CDR3: CASRRQGAYEQYF; DNA: TGTGCCAGCAGACGACAGGGGGCATACGAGCAGTACTTC
V: TRBV29-1; J: TRBJ1-1; D: .; size: .; CDR3: CSVVGAGLEAFF; DNA: TGCAGCGTTGTGGGGGCGGGTCTTGAAGCTTTCTTT
V: TRBV13; J: TRBJ1-1; D: .; size: many; CDR3: CASSLVSGSEAFF; DNA: TGTGCCAGCAGCTTAGTTTCAGGGTCTGAAGCTTTCTTT
V: TRBV29-1; J: TRBJ2-5; D: .; size: few; CDR3: CSVRRQETQYF; DNA: TGCAGCGTCCGTCGCCAAGAGACCCAGTACTTC
V: TRBV28; J: TRBJ2-7; D: .; size: few; CDR3: CASSLPRSSYEQYF; DNA: TGTGCCAGCAGTTTACCGCGGAGCTCCTACGAGCAGTACTTC
V: TRBV11-2; J: TRBJ2-2; D: TRBD2; size: .; CDR3: CASSLGLAGESTGELFF; DNA: TGTGCCAGCAGCCTGGGACTAGCGGGAGAGAGCACCGGGGAGCTGTTTTTT
V: TRBV15; J: TRBJ2-1; D: TRBD2; size: .; CDR3: CATSRYPSGSVSSSYNEQFF; DNA: TGTGCCACCAGCAGATACCCTAGCGGGAGCGTCTCCAGCTCCTACAATGAGCAGTTCTTC
V: TRBV5-6; J: TRBJ1-2; D: .; size: .; CDR3: CASSSGQRNYGYTF; DNA: TGTGCCAGCAGCTCCGGACAGCGTAACTATGGCTACACCTTC